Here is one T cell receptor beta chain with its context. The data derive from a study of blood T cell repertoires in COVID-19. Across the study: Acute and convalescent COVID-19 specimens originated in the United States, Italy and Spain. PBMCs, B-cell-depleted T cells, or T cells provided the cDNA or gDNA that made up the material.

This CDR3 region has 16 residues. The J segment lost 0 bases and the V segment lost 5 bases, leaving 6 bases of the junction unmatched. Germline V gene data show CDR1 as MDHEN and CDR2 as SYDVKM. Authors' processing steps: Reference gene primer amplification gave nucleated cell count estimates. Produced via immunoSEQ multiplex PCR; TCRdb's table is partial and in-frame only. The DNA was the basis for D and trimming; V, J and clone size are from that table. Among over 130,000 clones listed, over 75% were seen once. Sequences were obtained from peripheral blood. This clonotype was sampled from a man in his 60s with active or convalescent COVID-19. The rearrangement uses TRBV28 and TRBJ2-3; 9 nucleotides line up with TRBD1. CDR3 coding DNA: TGTGCCAGCAGTACCTCCGGGACAGGGAGCACAGATACGCAGTATTTT. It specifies CASSTSGTGSTDTQYF.